This TCR beta chain was identified in a study of T cells in Graves' hyperthyroidism and ophthalmopathy. CDR3 size: 16 residues. From germline, CDR1 is ENHRY and CDR2 SYGVKD. V lost 8 bases to trimming and J lost 3 bases; unmatched junction nucleotides: 8. Subjects aged 18 to 65 presented with newly diagnosed hyperthyroidism of less than 2 months' duration. Uncontrolled infection, other autoimmune disease, pregnancy and lactation each barred patients from inclusion. On the basis of clinical symptoms, serum thyroxine and TRAb, thyroid ultrasound and orbital computed tomography, diagnoses were made. RNA transcripts provided the source from which TCR beta CDR3 regions were amplified. Primed by the HTBI set, a first-round RT-PCR was run on the TCR CDR3. MiXCR was run by TCRdb on the multiplex PCR reads, yielding one entry per CDR3 protein. This sample has about 400,000 distinct CDR3 sequences, with 14% to 15% found just once.

This clonotype has a count of ten or more. The sample comprised blood. V and J are TRBV10-3 and TRBJ2-6; 9 positions agree with TRBD1. This clonotype originated in a young woman with Graves' hyperthyroidism. CDR3 region: CAIAGTGFRGANVLTF. The CDR3 nucleotides read TGTGCCATCGCTGGGACAGGGTTTCGTGGGGCCAACGTCCTGACTTTC.